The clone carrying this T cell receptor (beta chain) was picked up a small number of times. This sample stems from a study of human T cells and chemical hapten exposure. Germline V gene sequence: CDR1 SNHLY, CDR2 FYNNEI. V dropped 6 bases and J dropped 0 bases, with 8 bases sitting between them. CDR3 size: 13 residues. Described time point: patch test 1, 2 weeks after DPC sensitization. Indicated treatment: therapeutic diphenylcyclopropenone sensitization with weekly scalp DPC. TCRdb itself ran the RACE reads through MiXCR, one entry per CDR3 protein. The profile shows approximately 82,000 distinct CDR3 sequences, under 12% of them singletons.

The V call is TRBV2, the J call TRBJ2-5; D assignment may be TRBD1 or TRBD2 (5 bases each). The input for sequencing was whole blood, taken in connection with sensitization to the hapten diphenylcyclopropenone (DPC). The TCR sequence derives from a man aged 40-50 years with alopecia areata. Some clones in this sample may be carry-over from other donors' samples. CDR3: CASSGDHQETQYF. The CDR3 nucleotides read TGTGCCAGCAGCGGGGACCACCAAGAGACCCAGTACTTC.